Detailed here is one T cell receptor beta chain. V was clipped by 7 bases and J by 5 bases, with 11 bases between them. This CDR3 comprises 12 residues. Germline CDR1 MDHEN, CDR2 SYDVKM. Participants spanned ages about 18 to 89 years and resided in 20 to 30 US areas. Assignment of participants to cohorts was predicated upon participant-reported clinical history. The data belong to a study of blood T cell repertoires in COVID-19. Study summary: COVID-19 samples from acute and convalescent phases originated in the United States, Italy and Spain.

Source study methods: Amplification of reference gene primers was used by the study to estimate nucleated cell counts. The method was immunoSEQ multiplex PCR; TCRdb's version includes in-frame clones alone and lacks a portion of them. That table furnishes V, J and clone size, whereas the DNA furnished D and trimming. This table holds roughly 230,000 clones, nearly 90% found once. The receptor was derived from a woman aged 25 to 45 with acute COVID-19. What was sequenced was PBMCs or T cells enriched from blood (not recorded which). V is TRBV28 and J is TRBJ1-1; D is unclear. The CDR3 DNA follows: TGTGCCAGCACCGGGTGGAGTACTGAAGCTTTCTTT. Protein product: CASTGWSTEAFF. The whole variable domain, filled in from reference TRBV28 and TRBJ1-1, reads DVKVTQSSRYLVKRTGEKVFLECVQDMDHENMFWYRQDPGLGLRLIYFSYDVKMKEKGDIPEGYSVSREKKERFSLILESASTNQTSMYLCASTGWSTEAFFGQGTRLTVV.